This T cell receptor beta chain is drawn from a study of shared clonotypes between healthy human individuals. On the study more broadly: Those who served as donors were a couple of women and three men between the ages of 18 and 49. Study-wide points: Among the subsets, naive ones generally showed larger estimated richness than memory ones. Clonotypes which were not shared had lower generation probabilities than clonotypes that all four donors shared. When naive CD4 clonotypes were compared across a few donors, roughly 4.9% were shared.

The table came from immunoSEQ multiplex PCR; TCRdb's copy has only in-frame clones and leaves some out. The data show millions of clones, 90% to 95% seen once. V dropped 10 bases and J dropped 5; count of bases not matched to a gene: 8. The CDR3 consists of 13 residues. Germline loops: CDR1 MNHNS, CDR2 SASEGT. About this clone itself: Its cognate antigen is unknown.

Sequencing was performed on naive CD4+ T cells from PBMCs. As to subset: CD45RA+ positively selected. The chain links TRBV6-1 to TRBJ2-1; 7 positions agree with TRBD2. The sequence was obtained from a man aged 18 to 30 in good health. Some clones in this sample may be carry-over from other donors' samples. The chain's CDR3 is CANSLAANNEQFF. In DNA, the CDR3 is TGTGCCAATTCGCTAGCGGCCAACAATGAGCAGTTCTTC.